A single sample gave rise to the 11 T cell receptor beta chains below, sequenced in a study of blood T cell repertoires in COVID-19. Sequenced by immunoSEQ multiplex PCR; TCRdb stores in-frame clones only, minus some. The data show approximately 44,000 clones, 86% seen once. The sequencing sample was made of peripheral blood. The receptors derive from a man in his sixties with active COVID-19.

The gene calls are TRBV27 and TRBJ2-1; 11 nucleotides match TRBD2. V was clipped by 3 bases and J by 10 bases; unmatched bases: 8. Germline values: CDR1 MNHEY, CDR2 SMNVEV (reference sequence). The CDR3 spans 15 residues. The CDR3 loop reads CASSLMTSGIGEQFF. The DNA of the CDR3 is TGTGCCAGCAGTTTGATGACTAGCGGGATCGGCGAGCAGTTCTTC.

The chain links TRBV24-1 to TRBJ2-2, with D possibly being TRBD2 (6 bases). CDR3 length equals 14 residues. Germline-derived CDR1 and CDR2 are KGHDR and SFDVKD. The V and J ends lost 10 bases and 5 bases respectively, with 16 bases between them. This CDR3 is CATRASAQTGELFF. The CDR3 DNA reads as TGTGCCACTCGTGCTAGCGCGCAAACCGGGGAGCTGTTTTTT.

The chain joins TRBV28 to TRBJ1-1; D is unclear. CDR1 is MDHEN, CDR2 SYDVKM, per germline. The CDR3 totals 14 residues. Trimming left V 3 bases short and J 6 bases short, with 14 bases between. Here the CDR3 reads CASSLGMARAEAFF. In DNA, the CDR3 is TGTGCCAGCAGTTTGGGCATGGCGCGGGCTGAAGCTTTCTTT.

This chain uses TRBV18 with TRBJ2-3; 7 bases align to TRBD2. The CDR3 length is 15 residues. Germline V gives CDR1 KGHSH, CDR2 LQKENI. V lost 2 bases, J lost 4 bases, and 6 bases stayed unmatched. CDR3 nucleotides: TGTGCCAGCTCACCAGCGGGAGTTGGGGCAGATACGCAGTATTTT. It specifies CASSPAGVGADTQYF.

This chain joins TRBV18 and TRBJ1-2; no reliable D call. Germline CDR1 reads KGHSH; CDR2 reads LQKENI. V shed 5 bases and J shed 8 bases, with 12 bases lying between them. CDR3 length: 12 residues. CDR3 coding DNA: TGTGCCAGCTCAGACATTATCTTGGGCTACACCTTC. Protein product: CASSDIILGYTF.

The CDR3 DNA follows: TGTGCCAGCAGCTTAGAGGCTAGCGGGAGGAGCGATGAGCAGTTCTTC. Protein: CASSLEASGRSDEQFF. The chain uses TRBV13 and TRBJ2-1, with 11 bases matching TRBD2. Germline V gene data show CDR1 as PRHDT and CDR2 as FYEKMQ (reference sequence). This CDR3 is built from 16 residues. V lost 1 base, J lost 8 bases, and 7 bases stayed unmatched. The full variable domain, in which reference TRBV13 and TRBJ2-1 provide the parts outside the CDR3, is AAGVIQSPRHLIKEKRETATLKCYPIPRHDTVYWYQQGPGQDPQFLISFYEKMQSDKGSIPDRFSAQQFSDYHSELNMSSLELGDSALYFCASSLEASGRSDEQFFGPGTRLTVL.

The genes are TRBV15 and TRBJ1-1; 10 bases agree with TRBD1. CDR3 size: 16 residues. Losses at the gene ends were 4 bases for V and 2 bases for J; bases not matched to a gene: 7. In germline, CDR1 is LNHNV, CDR2 YYDKDF (reference sequence). CDR3 sequence reads: CATSNRRQGANTEAFF. DNA of the CDR3: TGTGCCACCAGCAATAGAAGACAGGGGGCTAACACTGAAGCTTTCTTT.

The chain couples TRBV3-1 (or the pseudogene TRBV3-2) to TRBJ2-1; D ambiguous. Germline values: CDR1 LGHDT, CDR2 YNNKEL (reference sequence). With 0 bases removed from V and 0 bases from J, the gap between germline ends came to 6 bases. CDR3 length: 15 residues. The DNA for the CDR3 is TGTGCCAGCAGCCAAGAGAGCGCCTCCTACAATGAGCAGTTCTTC. Translating gives CASSQESASYNEQFF.

This chain links TRBV25-1 with TRBJ1-2; 7 bases match TRBD1. The CDR3 loop spans 13 amino acids. CDR1 and CDR2 from the germline V gene are MGHDK and SYGVNS. After removal of 6 bases from V and 1 base from J, the junction contained 2 bases not matched to a gene. The CDR3: CASRPGGNYGYTF. The CDR3 DNA is TGTGCCAGCAGGCCAGGGGGTAACTATGGCTACACCTTC.

The table lists this clone with a count of one. The chain combines TRBV5-1 with TRBJ2-7, with TRBD1 identical over 11 bases. CDR1 and CDR2 (germline): SGHRS, YFSETQ. The CDR3 covers 17 residues. V dropped 2 bases and J dropped 4; count of bases not matched to a gene: 11. This CDR3 is CASSLGSWTGGAYEQYF. In DNA, the CDR3 is TGCGCCAGCAGCTTAGGGAGCTGGACAGGGGGCGCGTACGAGCAGTACTTC.

The chain uses TRBV2 and TRBJ2-1; 10 nucleotides line up with TRBD2. The ends lost 4 bases at V and 8 bases at J; junction bases unmatched: 8. The CDR3 totals 15 residues. Germline CDR1 and CDR2: SNHLY and FYNNEI. The CDR3: CASSAELGLADEQFF. DNA for the CDR3: TGTGCCAGCAGTGCAGAGTTAGGACTAGCGGATGAGCAGTTCTTC.